This T cell receptor (beta chain) was found in a study of CD8+CD57+ T cells in acquired aplastic anemia. Across the whole study: 3.2 ug was the average amount of DNA from sorted CD4+ and CD8+ cells. Sequencing produced an average of roughly 11 million reads per healthy donor for CD4+ cells.

Comments on this clonotype: The antigen is undetermined. A much larger clone lies one base from this, so it may be a read error.

Genomic DNA constituted the template upon which TCR beta VDJ and CDR3 profiling was performed. TCRdb reprocessed the reads with MiXCR, giving one entry per CDR3 protein. Of roughly 180,000 distinct CDR3 sequences listed, about 47% were seen once; the top ten hold approximately 3%. General study points: Both patients and controls carried the same twenty-nine CD8+ CDR3 sequences.

The CDR3 spans 13 residues. V was shortened by 3 bases and J by 9 bases, with 12 bases between the two germline ends. CDR1 SGHVS and CDR2 FQNEAQ come from the germline V gene. This clonotype was sampled from a human donor in good health. Sequencing was performed on sorted CD4+, CD8+, or CD8+CD57+ T cells (not recorded which) from PBMCs. The J gene is TRBJ2-1, the V gene TRBV7-8; D call uncertain. The CDR3 nucleotides read TGTGCCAGCAGCTTGGACCGAGACACTGAGCAGTTCTTC. This gives the protein CASSLDRDTEQFF.